This TCR beta chain comes out of a study of T cell repertoires in cytomegalovirus infection. Overall study context: Signatures in public TCR beta sequences pointed to both CMV infection and matching HLA type. Study-wide points: In two of eight donors, the top clonotype was HLA-C-restricted CMV-specific. Cumulative public TCR beta family frequency identified CMV carriers with the relevant HLA.

Only a few counts were recorded for this clonotype. Antigen unknown. TCRdb called the reads again in MiXCR, with one record for every CDR3 protein. The table has about 530,000 distinct CDR3 sequences, around 27% seen once. V dropped 5 bases and J dropped 8; count of bases not matched to a gene: 6. CDR1 is LNHNV, CDR2 YYDKDF, per germline (reference sequence). The CDR3 spans 13 residues. This rearrangement joins TRBV15 to TRBJ1-2; 9 bases align to TRBD1. This TCR derives from a human donor in good health (CMV status not recorded). Some clones in this sample may be carry-over from other donors' samples. The sequenced sample consisted of PBMCs. This CDR3 reads CATSWGQGEGYTF. CDR3 sequence (DNA): TGTGCCACCAGCTGGGGACAGGGTGAGGGCTACACCTTC.